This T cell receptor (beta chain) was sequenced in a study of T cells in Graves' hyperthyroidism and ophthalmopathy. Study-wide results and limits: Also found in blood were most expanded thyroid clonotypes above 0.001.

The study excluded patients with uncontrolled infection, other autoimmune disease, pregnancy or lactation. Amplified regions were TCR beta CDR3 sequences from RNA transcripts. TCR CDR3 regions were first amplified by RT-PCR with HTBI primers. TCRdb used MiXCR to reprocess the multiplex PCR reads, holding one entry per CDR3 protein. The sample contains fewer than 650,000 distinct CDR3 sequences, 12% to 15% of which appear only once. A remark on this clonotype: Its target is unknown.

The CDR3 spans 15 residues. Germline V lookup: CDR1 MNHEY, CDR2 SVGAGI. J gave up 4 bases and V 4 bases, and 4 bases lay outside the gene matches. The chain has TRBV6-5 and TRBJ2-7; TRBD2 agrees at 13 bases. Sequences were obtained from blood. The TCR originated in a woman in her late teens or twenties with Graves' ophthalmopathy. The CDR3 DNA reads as TGTGCCAGCAGTTCAAAACTAGCGGGAGGGTACGAGCAGTACTTC. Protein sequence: CASSSKLAGGYEQYF.